The present entry profiles one T cell receptor (beta chain) with its context. Its antigen is unknown. The sample holds no much larger clone one base away, and base qualities are not on file. The sample comes from a study of control samples from healthy donors and cancer patients (dated by TCRdb to the early 2020s). Libraries were constructed by the immunoSEQ multiplex PCR assay. In TCRdb, the immuneACCESS table is reduced to in-frame sequences with V and J assigned. These tables do not hold every clone; where another copy was compared, an unresolved V gene accounts for under half, and the others remain unexplained. This sample has over 25,000 clones in its table, and nearly 90% of those were observed once. The ten largest clones take up around 3.6% of the sample. In the germline V gene (reference sequence), CDR1 corresponds to LGHDT and CDR2 to YNNKEL. V is cut back by 2 bases and J by 3 bases, with 16 bases in the junction unmatched. The CDR3 runs 20 amino acids, cysteine and phenylalanine included. The read is trimmed to its CDR3 DNA, 60 bases read in frame from base 1.

The specimen was formalin-fixed, paraffin-embedded tissue. The receptor comes from a female donor with melanoma. The rearranged chain carries TRBV3-1 (or the pseudogene TRBV3-2) and TRBJ2-2, with 9 middle bases fitting TRBD2. The CDR3 region reads CASSQLTGPQREEHTGELFF. The DNA sequence follows: TGTGCCAGCAGCCAATTGACAGGGCCCCAGCGGGAGGAACACACCGGGGAGCTGTTTTTT.